This T cell receptor beta chain was observed in a study of PD-1 blockade in classical Hodgkin lymphoma. Turning to this clone: The antigen is undetermined.

Study-wide findings and caveats: Sources of repertoire differences remain undefined, possibly disease activity or prior therapy.

Time point meaning: cycle 4 day 1 (C4D1), after about 6 weeks of nivolumab. Every patient relapsed after autologous stem cell transplantation, and brentuximab vedotin exposure varied. Complete response, partial response or progressive disease made up the best responses. Libraries were prepared by immunoSEQ multiplex PCR; TCRdb keeps only in-frame clonotypes and omits some of them. The data hold about 89,000 clones, with over 75% observed a single time. Germline V lookup: CDR1 GTSNPN, CDR2 SVGIG (reference sequence). The CDR3 consists of 12 residues. Trimming removed 0 bases from V and 11 bases from J, with 11 bases in between.

V is TRBV30 and J is TRBJ2-1; D is unclear. This clonotype originated in a human donor with classical Hodgkin lymphoma. Sample: peripheral blood mononuclear cells (PBMCs), taken before the fourth cycle of nivolumab. The CDR3 DNA is TGTGCCTGGAGTGTACAAGCAGACAAGCAGTTCTTC. Amino acid sequence: CAWSVQADKQFF.